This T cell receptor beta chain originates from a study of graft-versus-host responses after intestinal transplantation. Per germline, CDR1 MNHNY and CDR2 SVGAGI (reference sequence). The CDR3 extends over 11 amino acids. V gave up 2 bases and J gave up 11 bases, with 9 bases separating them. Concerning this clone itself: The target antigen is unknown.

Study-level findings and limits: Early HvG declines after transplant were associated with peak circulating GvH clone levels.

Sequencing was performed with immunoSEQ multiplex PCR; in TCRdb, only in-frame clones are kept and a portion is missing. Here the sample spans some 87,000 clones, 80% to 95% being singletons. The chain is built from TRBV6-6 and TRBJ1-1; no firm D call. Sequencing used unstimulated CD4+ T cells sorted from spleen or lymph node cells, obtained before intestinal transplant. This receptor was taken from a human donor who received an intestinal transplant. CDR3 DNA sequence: TGTGCCAGCAGTTACGCCCGGGAGGCTTTCTTT. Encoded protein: CASSYAREAFF.